Following are 11 T cell receptor beta chains from one sample sequenced in a study of cytomegalovirus exposure and HLA in healthy donors. A multiplex PCR was run with 60 Vbeta primers and 13 Jbeta primers. Repertoires were generated with immunoSEQ multiplex PCR, while TCRdb's copy carries only in-frame clones and drops some. The profile covers about 80,000 clones, with over 60% appearing a single time and roughly 4.4% taken by the ten largest. Sequenced sample: PBMCs. These receptor sequences come from a male donor in good health and CMV-seropositive.

The chain combines TRBV5-6 with TRBJ1-5, with 9 nucleotides matching TRBD1. Germline-derived CDR1 and CDR2 are SGHDT and YYEEEE. Trimming cost V 4 bases and J 7 bases; bases outside gene matches: 6. The CDR3 spans 14 residues. CDR3 sequence: CASSVDRGGQPQHF. The CDR3 DNA is TGTGCCAGCAGCGTCGACAGGGGGGGCCAGCCCCAGCATTTT.

The V gene is TRBV19, the J gene TRBJ1-1; TRBD1 is a possible D gene (6 bases). V dropped 3 bases and J dropped 0 bases, with 11 bases sitting between them. CDR1 and CDR2 (germline): LNHDA, SQIVND (reference sequence). This CDR3 region has 15 residues. CDR3 nucleotide sequence: TGTGCCAGTAGTATCCGAACAGGGATGAACACTGAAGCTTTCTTT. It encodes CASSIRTGMNTEAFF.

Concerning this clone: This may arise from a read error, as a much more abundant clone is one base away. The chain carries TRBV6-6 and TRBJ2-7, with 8 nucleotides matching TRBD2. The CDR3 runs 13 residues. V shed 2 bases and J 6 bases; nucleotides not matched to a gene: 3. Germline V gene data show CDR1 as MNHNY and CDR2 as SVGAGI (reference sequence). CDR3 loop: CASSYPGGGEQYF. The CDR3 DNA follows: TGTGCCAGCAGTTACCCGGGAGGGGGCGAGCAGTACTTC.

This clone was picked up a small number of times. V and J are TRBV28 and TRBJ2-3, with 7 nucleotides matching TRBD1. The junction had 9 bases not matched to a gene; V was cut back by 4 bases and J by 2 bases. CDR3 length equals 16 residues. Looked up from germline, CDR1 is MDHEN and CDR2 is SYDVKM. The DNA of the CDR3 is TGTGCCAGCAGTTCGCCCGGGACAGCTTCCACAGATACGCAGTATTTT. This sequence encodes CASSSPGTASTDTQYF.

In regard to this clone: The sample holds other DNA sequences that translate to the same CDR3. The chain recombines TRBV5-8 with TRBJ2-7, with a tentative D call TRBD2 (5 bases). The CDR3 has 12 residues. The V end lost 3 bases, the J end lost 7 bases, and 11 bases lay between the germline ends. Per germline, CDR1 SGHTS and CDR2 YDEGEE. The DNA of the CDR3 is TGTGCCAGCAGCTCCCGGACGGGGGAGCAGTACTTC. Its protein product is CASSSRTGEQYF.

This rearrangement joins TRBV28 to TRBJ2-1; 7 bases fit TRBD2. This CDR3 spans 13 amino acids. V was pared by 6 bases and J by 4 bases, with 3 bases of the junction left unmatched. The V gene's germline CDR1 is MDHEN and CDR2 SYDVKM. This CDR3 reads CASSTGGYNEQFF. CDR3 in DNA: TGTGCCAGCAGCACGGGAGGTTACAATGAGCAGTTCTTC.

The CDR3 DNA is TGTGCCAGCAGTGAAGCGCTTGGGGGGGGACAGCCCCAGCATTTT. This gives the protein CASSEALGGGQPQHF. The chain links TRBV2 to TRBJ1-5; a possible D gene is TRBD1 (5 bases). V was pared by 0 bases and J by 7 bases, with 13 bases between. CDR3 length: 15 amino acids. Looked up from germline, CDR1 is SNHLY and CDR2 is FYNNEI.

This clone has only a few counts. The J gene is TRBJ2-4, the V gene TRBV19; D is ambiguous. Trimming cost V 3 bases and J 0 bases, with 6 bases left between them. The CDR3 covers 14 residues. In germline, CDR1 is LNHDA, CDR2 SQIVND (reference sequence). The CDR3 region has the DNA TGTGCCAGTAGTATGAGTTTAGCCAAAAACATTCAGTACTTC. It yields the protein CASSMSLAKNIQYF.

This chain links TRBV9 with TRBJ2-1; D remains ambiguous. This CDR3 spans 13 amino acids. Germline values: CDR1 SGDLS, CDR2 YYNGEE. Trimming cost V 0 bases and J 8 bases, with 9 bases left between them. Here the CDR3 DNA reads TGTGCCAGCAGCGTAGCCGACGGGTATGAGCAGTTCTTC. Translation gives CASSVADGYEQFF.

In this sample, this clone turned up a few times. The gene calls are TRBV25-1 and TRBJ2-1; 9 bases are shared with TRBD2. Germline V gives CDR1 MGHDK, CDR2 SYGVNS. This CDR3 is built from 15 residues. The junction had 4 bases not matched to a gene; V was cut back by 6 bases and J by 1 base. This CDR3 is CASRGAGGSYNEQFF. The CDR3 DNA reads as TGTGCCAGCAGAGGAGCGGGGGGTTCCTACAATGAGCAGTTCTTC.

Comment on this clone: A read error may produce the germline difference seen at one junction end. The chain is built from TRBV7-9 and TRBJ1-4; D remains ambiguous. There are 15 residues in the CDR3. The V gene's germline CDR1 is SEHNR and CDR2 FQNEAQ (reference sequence). The CDR3 nucleotides are TGTGCCAGCAGCCCCGAACAGATCGCTAAGGAAAAACTGTTTTTT. Amino acids: CASSPEQIAKEKLFF.